This T cell receptor beta chain was captured by sequencing in a study of T cells in Graves' hyperthyroidism and ophthalmopathy. Amplified regions were TCR beta CDR3 sequences from RNA transcripts. HTBI primers were employed in a first-round RT-PCR of the TCR CDR3. TCRdb processed the multiplex PCR reads anew with MiXCR; each CDR3 protein has one entry. Altogether around 300,000 distinct CDR3 sequences are present, approximately 15% being singletons, with the ten largest covering under 8%. The germline V gene has CDR1 SGDLS and CDR2 YYNGEE. The V segment lost 3 bases and the J segment 3 bases; nucleotides outside the gene matches: 7. This CDR3 is 15 amino acids long. Absence of ophthalmopathy progression within 18 months defined stable Graves' hyperthyroidism. Not enrolled were patients with uncontrolled infection, other autoimmune disease, pregnancy or lactation. This clonotype has just a few counts.

The source material was blood. The origin of this receptor is a woman in her thirties or forties with Graves' hyperthyroidism. V and J are TRBV9 and TRBJ2-5; 8 positions agree with TRBD2. The DNA of the CDR3 is TGTGCCAGCAGCGCGAGGGGAGCGGGAGAAGAGACCCAGTACTTC. It codes for CASSARGAGEETQYF.